The 17 T cell receptor beta chains below were found in one sample sequenced in a study of blood T cell repertoires in COVID-19. Assay used: immunoSEQ multiplex PCR; TCRdb lists only in-frame clones, some missing. Of hundreds of thousands of clones listed, 80% to 90% are singletons. What was sequenced was PBMCs or T cells enriched from blood (not recorded which). The receptors stem from a man aged 25 to 45 who had recovered from COVID-19.

The chain is built from TRBV28 and TRBJ1-1, with D perhaps TRBD1 (5 bases). V was cut by 6 bases and J by 4 bases, with 15 bases left in between. CDR3 length: 14 amino acids. Per the germline V gene, CDR1 is MDHEN and CDR2 is SYDVKM. The CDR3: CASSPGGVGTEAFF. The DNA for the CDR3 is TGTGCCAGCAGCCCGGGGGGGGTCGGCACTGAAGCTTTCTTT. The full variable domain, with the rest looked up from reference TRBV28 and TRBJ1-1, is DVKVTQSSRYLVKRTGEKVFLECVQDMDHENMFWYRQDPGLGLRLIYFSYDVKMKEKGDIPEGYSVSREKKERFSLILESASTNQTSMYLCASSPGGVGTEAFFGQGTRLTVV.

This sequence joins TRBV7-6 and TRBJ2-1, with D unresolved. V was pared by 5 bases and J by 0 bases, with 17 bases between. This CDR3 has 17 amino acids. Germline V CDR1 and CDR2: SGHVS, FNYEAQ. The CDR3 protein is CASSPPSGSSSYNEQFF. In DNA, the CDR3 is TGTGCCAGCAGCCCCCCGTCCGGGTCTAGCTCCTACAATGAGCAGTTCTTC.

The chain uses TRBV5-1 and TRBJ1-5; 8 bases align to TRBD1. The CDR3 extends over 16 amino acids. The V gene's germline CDR1 is SGHRS and CDR2 YFSETQ. V dropped 0 bases and J dropped 5; count of bases not matched to a gene: 7. CDR3 sequence reads: CASSLDGQGGHQPQHF. The CDR3 DNA sequence: TGCGCCAGCAGCTTGGATGGACAGGGAGGCCATCAGCCCCAGCATTTT.

The count of this clone is one. V usage is TRBV28 and J usage is TRBJ1-2; D unclear. The CDR3 runs 12 residues. Trimming cost V 4 bases and J 6 bases, with 9 bases left between them. Germline V lookup: CDR1 MDHEN, CDR2 SYDVKM. The CDR3 loop reads CASSSGTNGYTF. As DNA, the CDR3 is TGTGCCAGCAGTTCGGGAACGAATGGCTACACCTTC.

The chain has TRBV7-2 and TRBJ1-1, with 8 bases fitting TRBD1. This CDR3 is built from 18 residues. Unmatched junction bases numbered 17, after V lost 2 bases and J lost 6 bases. The germline CDR1 and CDR2 sequences are SGHTA and FQGNSA. In DNA form, the CDR3 reads TGTGCCAGCAGCTTACATCCTTTGCAGGACAGGGAAAGGGCTGAAGCTTTCTTT. Encoded protein: CASSLHPLQDRERAEAFF.

This clone was recorded a few times. V and J are TRBV30 and TRBJ2-1, with D perhaps matching TRBD2 (7 bases). V was pared by 4 bases and J by 7 bases, with 20 bases between. The CDR3 spans 15 residues. Germline CDR1 is GTSNPN and CDR2 is SVGIG (reference sequence). CDR3 nucleotide sequence: TGTGCCTGGACCTTCGAGGGGGGGCAATTGAATGAGCAGTTCTTC. It encodes CAWTFEGGQLNEQFF.

The chain carries TRBV5-1 and TRBJ2-2, with D possibly TRBD1 on 5 matching bases. Trimming cost V 2 bases and J 0 bases, with 8 bases left between them. CDR1 and CDR2 from the germline V gene are SGHRS and YFSETQ. This CDR3 is 15 amino acids long. CDR3 sequence reads: CASSLGATNTGELFF. DNA for the CDR3: TGCGCCAGCAGCTTAGGGGCTACGAACACCGGGGAGCTGTTTTTT.

The rearrangement uses TRBV5-4 and TRBJ2-2; 7 bases agree with TRBD1. Germline V lookup: CDR1 SGHNT, CDR2 YYREEE (reference sequence). The CDR3 is made up of 15 amino acids. The V gene end was trimmed by 1 base and the J gene end by 3 bases; junction bases not matched to a gene: 3. CDR3 protein: CASSLIDRDTGELFF. Here the CDR3 DNA reads TGTGCCAGCAGCTTGATTGACAGGGACACCGGGGAGCTGTTTTTT.

The chain combines TRBV29-1 with TRBJ1-1; D gene ambiguous. This CDR3 region has 13 residues. Germline CDR1 is SQVTM and CDR2 is ANQGSEA. Trimming removed 2 bases at V and 1 base at J, with 8 bases between. The CDR3, as DNA: TGCAGCGTTGAAAGTACAGAGAACACTGAAGCTTTCTTT. Protein product: CSVESTENTEAFF.

This sequence joins TRBV12-3 or TRBV12-4 and TRBJ1-1; D unresolved. The CDR3 sequence is 12 residues long. With 6 bases removed from V and 10 bases from J, the gap between germline ends came to 15 bases. The chain's CDR3 is CASRVDTNPAFF. The CDR3 DNA follows: TGTGCCAGCAGGGTCGACACCAACCCAGCTTTCTTT.

The chain carries TRBV28 and TRBJ2-1; D is unclear. CDR1 is MDHEN, CDR2 SYDVKM, per germline. Trimming shortened V by 6 bases and J by 2 bases, and 14 bases separated the two germline ends. The CDR3 contains 15 residues. CDR3 bases: TGTGCCAGCAGCACCCCCGCGGCGGCCTACAATGAGCAGTTCTTC. Residues: CASSTPAAAYNEQFF.

This chain connects TRBV2 to TRBJ2-1; D is possibly TRBD2 (6 bases). Germline CDR1 is SNHLY and CDR2 is FYNNEI. The V end was cut by 7 bases, the J end by 3 bases, with 10 bases between. The CDR3 length is 13 residues. This CDR3 reads CASTGGNYNEQFF. The CDR3 region has the DNA TGTGCCAGCACGGGCGGGAACTACAATGAGCAGTTCTTC.

The genes are TRBV4-1 and TRBJ1-6; no clear D. CDR3 length equals 15 residues. V was cut by 0 bases and J by 0 bases, with 3 bases left in between. CDR1 is MGHRA and CDR2 is YSYEKL in the germline V gene. The CDR3 is CASSQDSSYNSPLHF. The CDR3 DNA reads TGCGCCAGCAGCCAAGATAGCTCCTATAATTCACCCCTCCACTTT.

V and J are TRBV18 and TRBJ1-4, with D hard to call. With 3 bases removed from V and 0 bases from J, the gap between germline ends came to 11 bases. The CDR3 covers 16 residues. Germline lookup yields CDR1 KGHSH and CDR2 LQKENI. The CDR3 sequence: CASSPQNPATNEKLFF. In nucleotides, the CDR3 is TGTGCCAGCTCACCTCAGAACCCAGCAACTAATGAAAAACTGTTTTTT. Full variable domain (outside the CDR3, taken from reference TRBV18 and TRBJ1-4): NAGVMQNPRHLVRRRGQEARLRCSPMKGHSHVYWYRQLPEEGLKFMVYLQKENIIDESGMPKERFSAEFPKEGPSILRIQQVVRGDSAAYFCASSPQNPATNEKLFFGSGTQLSVL.

The rearrangement uses TRBV28 and TRBJ1-5; TRBD1 matches at 8 bases. The trim removed 5 bases at V and 6 bases at J, leaving 9 bases unmatched. The CDR3 runs 15 residues. The V gene's germline CDR1 is MDHEN and CDR2 SYDVKM. The CDR3 DNA reads as TGTGCCAGCAGTCCCGCCGGACAGGGCGGTCAGCCCCAGCATTTT. Its protein is CASSPAGQGGQPQHF.

The chain carries TRBV12-2 and TRBJ2-2; the table's D call of TRBD1 was not tested on the DNA. TRBV12-2 constitutes a pseudogene. The CDR3 loop spans 20 amino acids. The CDR3 spells CASRLAEVRGGQTNTGELFF. The DNA for the CDR3 is TGTGCAAGTCGCTTAGCCGAGGTGAGAGGGGGCCAAACGAACACCGGGGAGCTGTTTTTT.

This clone has a count of ten or more. At the DNA level, this CDR3 is encoded by other sequences in the same sample as well. CDR3 coding DNA: TGTGCCAGCAGTTACTCTAGGACAGGAGGTGGCTATGGCTACACCTTC. It is translated as CASSYSRTGGGYGYTF. The genes are TRBV6-5 and TRBJ1-2; 7 bases are shared with TRBD1. V lost 0 bases to trimming and J lost 4 bases; unmatched junction nucleotides: 8. Per germline, CDR1 MNHEY and CDR2 SVGAGI. The CDR3 consists of 16 residues.